Listed below are T cell receptor beta chains from one sample, sequenced in a study of blood T cell repertoires in COVID-19. Sequencing was performed with immunoSEQ multiplex PCR; in TCRdb, only in-frame clones are kept and a portion is missing. The table includes about 220,000 clones, about 79% detected once. Input material: peripheral blood. All receptors derive from a man aged 35-49 years who had recovered from COVID-19. Both conserved end residues are part of each CDR3. The order of the fields is V gene, J gene, D gene, clone size, CDR3 protein, CDR3 DNA. D genes are given only for firm matches. Clone size, where shown, is once, few, many, or a class for clones that have expanded.

TRBV7-6	TRBJ1-1	NA	NA	CASSLDGRVSTEAFF	TGTGCCAGCAGCTTAGACGGCAGGGTCAGTACTGAAGCTTTCTTT
TRBV7-2	TRBJ1-2	TRBD1	NA	CASSWDSSNYGYTF	TGTGCCAGCAGCTGGGACAGCTCTAACTATGGCTACACCTTC
TRBV4-1	TRBJ1-4	NA	once	CASSHRQANEKLFF	TGCGCCAGCAGCCACCGACAGGCTAATGAAAAACTGTTTTTT
TRBV10-1	TRBJ2-1	TRBD2	NA	CASSEQLSGGLNEQFF	TGCGCCAGCAGTGAACAGCTTAGCGGGGGGTTGAATGAGCAGTTCTTC
TRBV4-3	TRBJ2-7	TRBD1	NA	CASSQDHRGSYEQYF	TGCGCCAGCAGCCAAGACCACAGGGGCTCCTACGAGCAGTACTTC
TRBV6-1	TRBJ2-5	NA	NA	CASSVARARQETQYF	TGTGCCAGCAGTGTAGCTCGAGCACGCCAAGAGACCCAGTACTTC
TRBV19	TRBJ2-3	TRBD1	NA	CASSEQGTDTQYF	TGTGCCAGTAGTGAACAGGGGACAGATACGCAGTATTTT
TRBV7-8	TRBJ1-1	NA	once	CASSLDSEAFF	TGTGCCAGCAGCTTAGACAGTGAAGCTTTCTTT
TRBV30	TRBJ2-5	TRBD2	NA	CAWRGRAQETQYF	TGTGCCTGGAGAGGGAGGGCACAAGAGACCCAGTACTTC
TRBV15	TRBJ2-1	NA	NA	CATKTFGASSYNEQFF	TGTGCCACCAAAACTTTTGGGGCCAGCTCCTACAATGAGCAGTTCTTC
TRBV4-1	TRBJ2-1	TRBD2	NA	CASSQAGGQYNEQFF	TGCGCCAGCAGCCAAGCGGGGGGGCAATACAATGAGCAGTTCTTC
TRBV11-2	TRBJ2-2	NA	NA	CASSLVRGSLAGELFF	TGTGCCAGCAGCTTAGTACGGGGTAGTTTGGCCGGGGAGCTGTTTTTT
TRBV10-3	TRBJ2-7	TRBD1	NA	CAIRTGTGASEQYF	TGTGCCATCAGAACCGGGACAGGGGCCTCCGAGCAGTACTTC
TRBV2	TRBJ1-5	TRBD1	NA	CASAQGNQPQHF	TGTGCCAGCGCACAGGGGAATCAGCCCCAGCATTTT
TRBV2	TRBJ2-7	TRBD1	NA	CASSRTGAYEQYF	TGTGCCAGCAGCAGGACAGGGGCCTACGAGCAGTACTTC
TRBV6-5	TRBJ2-7	NA	NA	CASSSSSYEQYF	TGTGCCAGCAGTTCGAGCTCCTACGAGCAGTACTTC